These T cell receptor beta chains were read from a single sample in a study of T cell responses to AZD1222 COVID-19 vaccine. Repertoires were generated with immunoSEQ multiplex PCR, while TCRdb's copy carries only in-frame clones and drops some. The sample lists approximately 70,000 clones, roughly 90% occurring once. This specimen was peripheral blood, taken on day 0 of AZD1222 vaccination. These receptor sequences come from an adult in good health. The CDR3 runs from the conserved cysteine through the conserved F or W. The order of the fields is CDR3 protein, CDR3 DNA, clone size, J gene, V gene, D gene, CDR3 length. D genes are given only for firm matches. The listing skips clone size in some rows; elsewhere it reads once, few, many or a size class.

CASSILAGGKNIQYF | TGTGCCAGTAGTATATTGGCAGGGGGTAAAAACATTCAGTACTTC | few | TRBJ2-4 | TRBV19 | TRBD1 | 15
CASSLNRGDGYTF | TGTGCCAGCAGCTTAAATCGGGGCGATGGCTACACCTTC | . | TRBJ1-2 | TRBV7-3 | . | 13
CASSPRQPPQHF | TGTGCCAGCAGCCCCCGCCAGCCGCCCCAGCATTTT | . | TRBJ1-5 | TRBV7-4 | . | 12
CASSLGAGADTEAFF | TGTGCCAGCAGTTTAGGGGCAGGGGCTGACACTGAAGCTTTCTTT | . | TRBJ1-1 | TRBV27 | . | 15
CASRVSELSNQPQHF | TGTGCCAGTAGGGTATCGGAGCTTAGCAATCAGCCCCAGCATTTT | . | TRBJ1-5 | TRBV19 | . | 15
CASSLGGESSYNEQFF | TGTGCCAGCAGCCTCGGTGGGGAAAGCTCCTACAATGAGCAGTTCTTC | . | TRBJ2-1 | TRBV11-2 | . | 16
CASSQSPGRDLSYEQYF | TGTGCCAGCAGCCAATCGCCGGGACGGGACCTCTCCTACGAGCAGTACTTC | . | TRBJ2-7 | TRBV16 | . | 17
CASSPPMGARGYTF | TGTGCCAGCTCACCACCAATGGGGGCTCGGGGCTACACCTTC | . | TRBJ1-2 | TRBV18 | . | 14
CASSVEDRANSPLHF | TGTGCCAGCAGCGTAGAGGACAGAGCTAATTCACCCCTCCACTTT | . | TRBJ1-6 | TRBV9 | . | 15
CASSPRRANQPQHF | TGTGCCAGCAGTCCTCGACGGGCCAATCAGCCCCAGCATTTT | . | TRBJ1-5 | TRBV6-5 | . | 14
CASSQGTTGTYEQYF | TGCGCCAGCAGCCAAGGAACGACAGGCACCTACGAGCAGTACTTC | . | TRBJ2-7 | TRBV4-3 | . | 15
CASSDLSSYNEQFF | TGTGCCAGCAGTGACTTGAGCTCCTACAATGAGCAGTTCTTC | once | TRBJ2-1 | TRBV2 | . | 14
CATRGAYEQYF | TGTGCCACTAGGGGGGCCTACGAGCAGTACTTC | . | TRBJ2-7 | TRBV19 | . | 11
CASSNYRRETNTGELFF | TGTGCCAGCAGCAATTACAGAAGGGAAACGAACACCGGGGAGCTGTTTTTT | . | TRBJ2-2 | TRBV14 | . | 17
CASSVSDEQYF | TGTGCCAGTAGTGTGTCGGACGAGCAGTACTTC | . | TRBJ2-7 | TRBV19 | . | 11
CASSYSKQGRHEQYF | TGTGCCAGCAGTTACTCGAAGCAGGGGAGGCACGAGCAGTACTTC | . | TRBJ2-7 | TRBV6-5 | . | 15
CASTQNPQGATEKLFF | TGTGCCAGCACCCAGAACCCACAGGGGGCAACTGAAAAACTGTTTTTT | . | TRBJ1-4 | TRBV2 | TRBD1 | 16